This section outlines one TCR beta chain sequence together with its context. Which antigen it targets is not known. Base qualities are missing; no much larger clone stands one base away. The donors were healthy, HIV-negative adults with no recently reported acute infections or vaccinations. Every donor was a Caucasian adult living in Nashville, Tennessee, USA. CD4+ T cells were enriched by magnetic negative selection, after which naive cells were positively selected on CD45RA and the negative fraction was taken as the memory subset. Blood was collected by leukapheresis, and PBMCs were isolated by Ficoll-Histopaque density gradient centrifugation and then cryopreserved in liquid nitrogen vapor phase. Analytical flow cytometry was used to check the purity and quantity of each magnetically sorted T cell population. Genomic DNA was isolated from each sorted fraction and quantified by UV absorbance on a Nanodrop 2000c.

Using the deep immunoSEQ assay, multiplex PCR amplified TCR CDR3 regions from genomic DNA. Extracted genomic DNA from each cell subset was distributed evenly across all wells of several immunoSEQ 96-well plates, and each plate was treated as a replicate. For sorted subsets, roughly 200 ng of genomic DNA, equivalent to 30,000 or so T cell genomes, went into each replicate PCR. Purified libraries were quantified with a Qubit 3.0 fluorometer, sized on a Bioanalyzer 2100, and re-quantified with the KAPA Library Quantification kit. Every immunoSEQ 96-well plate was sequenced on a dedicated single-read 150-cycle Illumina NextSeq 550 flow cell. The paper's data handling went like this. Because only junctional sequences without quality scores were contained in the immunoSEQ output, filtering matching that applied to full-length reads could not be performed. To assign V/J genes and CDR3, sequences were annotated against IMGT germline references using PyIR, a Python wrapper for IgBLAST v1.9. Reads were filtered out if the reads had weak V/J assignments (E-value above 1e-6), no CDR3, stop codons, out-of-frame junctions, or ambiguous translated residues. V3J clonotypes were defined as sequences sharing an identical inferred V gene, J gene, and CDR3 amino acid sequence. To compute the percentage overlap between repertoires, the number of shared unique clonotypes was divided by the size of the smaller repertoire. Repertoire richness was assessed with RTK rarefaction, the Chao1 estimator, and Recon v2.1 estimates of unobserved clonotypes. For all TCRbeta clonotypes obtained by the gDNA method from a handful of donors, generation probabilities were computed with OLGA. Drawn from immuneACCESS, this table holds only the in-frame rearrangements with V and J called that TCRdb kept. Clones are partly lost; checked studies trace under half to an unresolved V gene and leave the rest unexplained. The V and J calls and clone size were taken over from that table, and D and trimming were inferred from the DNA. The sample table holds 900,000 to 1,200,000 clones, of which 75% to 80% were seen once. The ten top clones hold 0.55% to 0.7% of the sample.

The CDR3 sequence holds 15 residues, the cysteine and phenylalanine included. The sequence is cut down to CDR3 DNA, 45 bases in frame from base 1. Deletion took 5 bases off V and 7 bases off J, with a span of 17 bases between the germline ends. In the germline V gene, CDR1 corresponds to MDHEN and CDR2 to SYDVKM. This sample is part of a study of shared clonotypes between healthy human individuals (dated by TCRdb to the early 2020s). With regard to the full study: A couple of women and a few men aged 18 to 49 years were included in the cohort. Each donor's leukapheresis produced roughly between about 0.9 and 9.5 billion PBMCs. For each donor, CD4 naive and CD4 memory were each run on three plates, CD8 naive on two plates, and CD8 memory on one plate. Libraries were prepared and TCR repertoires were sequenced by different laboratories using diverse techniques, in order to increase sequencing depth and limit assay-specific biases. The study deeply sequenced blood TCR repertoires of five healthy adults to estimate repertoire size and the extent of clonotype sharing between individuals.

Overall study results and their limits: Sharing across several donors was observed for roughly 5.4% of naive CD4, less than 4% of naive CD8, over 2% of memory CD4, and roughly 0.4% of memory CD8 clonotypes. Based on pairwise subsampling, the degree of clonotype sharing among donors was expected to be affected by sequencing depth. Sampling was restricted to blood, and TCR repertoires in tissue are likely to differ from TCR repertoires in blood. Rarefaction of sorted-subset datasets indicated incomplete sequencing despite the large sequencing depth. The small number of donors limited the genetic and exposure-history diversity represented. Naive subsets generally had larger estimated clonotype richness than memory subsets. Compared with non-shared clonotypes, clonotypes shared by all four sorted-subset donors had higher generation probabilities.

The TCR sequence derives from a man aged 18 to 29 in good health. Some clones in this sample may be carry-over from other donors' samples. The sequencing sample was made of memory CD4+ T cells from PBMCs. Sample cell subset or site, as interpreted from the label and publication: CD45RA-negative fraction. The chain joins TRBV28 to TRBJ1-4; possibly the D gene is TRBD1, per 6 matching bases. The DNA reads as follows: TGTGCCAGCAGTACCAGGGGCTCCCGGGGTGAAAAACTGTTTTTT. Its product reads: CASSTRGSRGEKLFF.